The present entry profiles one TCR beta chain with its context. The sample is drawn from a study of control samples from healthy donors and cancer patients. CDR1 and CDR2 (germline): SGHRS, YFSETQ. The CDR3 spans 14 residues. The V and J ends lost 1 base and 6 bases, in that order; junction bases with no gene match: 4. This table comes from immunoSEQ multiplex PCR, and its TCRdb copy is limited to in-frame clones, with some not included. The sample records over 150,000 clones, 90% being singletons. J is TRBJ1-1 and V is TRBV5-1, with TRBD1 identical over 9 bases. The sequenced sample was blood. This receptor was obtained from a woman aged 45-65 years in good health. The CDR3 nucleotides are TGCGCCAGCAGCTTGTGGGGACAGGGCTCTGAAGCTTTCTTT. Its protein is CASSLWGQGSEAFF.